One sample yielded the 8 T cell receptor beta chains listed below, sequenced in a study of regulatory T cells in long-lasting Graves disease. Time point indicated: newly diagnosed GD, antithyroid drugs for less than 3 months. PBMCs were the source of the RNA used for TCR sequencing. Both iRepertoire HTBI primers and Arm-PCR of CDR3 regions were used to build the TCR beta libraries. TCRdb passed the multiplex PCR reads through MiXCR, listing each CDR3 protein once. The table records around 250,000 distinct CDR3 sequences, around 20% of them present only once. The sequencing used peripheral blood mononuclear cells (PBMCs), collected at new diagnosis, from a patient treated with antithyroid drugs. The receptors were sampled from a female donor with Graves disease.

This clonotype appeared many times. This rearrangement joins TRBV11-3 to TRBJ1-4; no definite D call. The germline CDR1 and CDR2 sequences are SGHNT and YENEEA. This CDR3 is built from 14 residues. The V gene lost 1 base and the J gene lost 4 bases, with 7 bases spanning the gap. CDR3 loop: CASSLGRINEKLFF. The DNA of the CDR3 is TGTGCCAGCAGCTTAGGGCGGATTAATGAAAAACTGTTTTTT.

This clonotype has a count of ten or more. V and J are TRBV27 and TRBJ2-5; D call uncertain. The V gene lost 6 bases and the J gene lost 5 bases, with 10 bases spanning the gap. Germline assignment: CDR1 MNHEY and CDR2 SMNVEV (reference sequence). The CDR3 totals 12 residues. CDR3: CASSTLEETQYF. In nucleotides, the CDR3 is TGTGCCAGCAGCACCCTCGAGGAGACCCAGTACTTC.

This clonotype has a count of ten or more. The rearrangement joins TRBV2 to TRBJ1-2, with TRBD1 as a possible D gene (6 bases). Germline V lookup: CDR1 SNHLY, CDR2 FYNNEI. The CDR3 runs to 14 residues. The V and J ends lost 7 bases and 8 bases respectively, with 20 bases between them. The CDR3 DNA reads as TGTGCCAGCACCGACCGACAGGCGTTACGGGGCTACACCTTC. Residues: CASTDRQALRGYTF.

Regarding this clonotype: Germline is not matched at one junction end, which may reflect a read error. This rearrangement joins TRBV5-1 to TRBJ2-2, with 9 bases lining up with TRBD2. Germline V CDR1 and CDR2: SGHRS, YFSETQ. The CDR3 has 20 residues. CDR3 bases: TGTGCCAGCAGCTTGGTGCGGGGGGGAGCGCCGTTCGCGAACACCGGGGAGCTGTTTTTT. Translation: CASSLVRGGAPFANTGELFF.

The table lists this clonotype with a few counts. This is likely an artifact of a read error, given a far larger clone one base away. CDR3 in DNA: TGTGCCAGCAGCTTAGGAGGGGAAAGGAAGGATACGCAGTATTTT. Amino acid sequence: CASSLGGERKDTQYF. V usage is TRBV7-9 and J usage is TRBJ2-3; D possibly uses TRBD1 or TRBD2 (5 bases each). CDR1 is SEHNR and CDR2 is FQNEAQ in the germline V gene (reference sequence). The CDR3 is 15 amino acids. The germline V and J ends were trimmed by 1 base and 6 bases, with 14 bases remaining between them.

This clonotype was detected many times. The chain links TRBV5-1 to TRBJ1-1; 7 bases fit TRBD1. The CDR3 runs 15 residues. Trimming cost V 4 bases and J 6 bases; bases outside gene matches: 12. In germline, CDR1 is SGHRS, CDR2 YFSETQ. CDR3 in DNA: TGCGCCAGCAGCAGTCAGGGGGGCGGGTCGGCTGAAGCTTTCTTT. This sequence encodes CASSSQGGGSAEAFF.

This clonotype appeared many times. CDR3 in amino acids: CASGSAGGGLYEQYF. In DNA, the CDR3 is TGTGCCAGCGGCTCAGCGGGCGGGGGACTTTACGAGCAGTACTTC. The chain has TRBV28 and TRBJ2-7; the match to TRBD2 covers 7 bases. V shed 8 bases and J 4 bases; nucleotides not matched to a gene: 14. Germline V CDR1 and CDR2: MDHEN, SYDVKM. CDR3 length: 15 residues.

In this sample, this clonotype turned up many times. The chain is built from TRBV12-3 or TRBV12-4 and TRBJ2-3; no clear D. Trimming removed 5 bases at V and 2 bases at J, with 11 bases between. This CDR3 has 14 amino acids. CDR3 bases: TGTGCCAGCAGTGACCGGAAGAACACAGATACGCAGTATTTT. Translating it yields CASSDRKNTDTQYF.